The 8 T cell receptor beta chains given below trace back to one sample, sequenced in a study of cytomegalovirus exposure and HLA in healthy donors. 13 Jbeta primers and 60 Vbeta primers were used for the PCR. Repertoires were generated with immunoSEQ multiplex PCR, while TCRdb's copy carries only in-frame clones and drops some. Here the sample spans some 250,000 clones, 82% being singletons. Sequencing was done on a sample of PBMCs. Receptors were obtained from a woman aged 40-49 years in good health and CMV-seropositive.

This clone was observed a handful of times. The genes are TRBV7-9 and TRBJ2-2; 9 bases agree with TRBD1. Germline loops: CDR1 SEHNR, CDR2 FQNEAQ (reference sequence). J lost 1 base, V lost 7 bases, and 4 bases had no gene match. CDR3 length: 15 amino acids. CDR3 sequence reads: CASNPGQGNTGELFF. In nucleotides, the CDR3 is TGTGCCAGCAATCCGGGACAGGGGAACACCGGGGAGCTGTTTTTT.

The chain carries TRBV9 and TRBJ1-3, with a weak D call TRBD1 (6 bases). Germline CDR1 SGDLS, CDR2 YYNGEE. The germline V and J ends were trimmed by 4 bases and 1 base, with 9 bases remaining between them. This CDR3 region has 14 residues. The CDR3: CASSPGTSGNTIYF. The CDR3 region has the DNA TGTGCCAGCAGCCCAGGGACATCTGGAAACACCATATATTTT. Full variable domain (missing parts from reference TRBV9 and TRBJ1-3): DSGVTQTPKHLITATGQRVTLRCSPRSGDLSVYWYQQSLDQGLQFLIQYYNGEERAKGNILERFSAQQFPDLHSELNLSSLELGDSALYFCASSPGTSGNTIYFGEGSWLTVV.

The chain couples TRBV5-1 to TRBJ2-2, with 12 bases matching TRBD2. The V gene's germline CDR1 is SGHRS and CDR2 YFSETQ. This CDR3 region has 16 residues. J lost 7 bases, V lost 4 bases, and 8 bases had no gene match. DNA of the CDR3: TGCGCCAGCAGCCCCTCTAGCGGGGGGGCCGTCGGGGAGCTGTTTTTT. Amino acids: CASSPSSGGAVGELFF.

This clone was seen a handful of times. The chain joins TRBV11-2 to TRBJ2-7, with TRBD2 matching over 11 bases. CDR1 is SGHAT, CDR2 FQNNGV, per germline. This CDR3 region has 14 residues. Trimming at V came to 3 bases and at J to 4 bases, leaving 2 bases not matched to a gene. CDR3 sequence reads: CASSLGLADYEQYF. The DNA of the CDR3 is TGTGCCAGCAGCTTGGGACTAGCGGATTACGAGCAGTACTTC.

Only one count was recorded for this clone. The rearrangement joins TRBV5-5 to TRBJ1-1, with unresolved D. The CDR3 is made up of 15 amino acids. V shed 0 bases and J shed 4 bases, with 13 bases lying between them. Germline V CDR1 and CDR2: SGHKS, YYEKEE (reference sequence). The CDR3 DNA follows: TGTGCCAGCAGCTTGGACGGGGAGTGGAGCACTGAAGCTTTCTTT. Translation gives CASSLDGEWSTEAFF.

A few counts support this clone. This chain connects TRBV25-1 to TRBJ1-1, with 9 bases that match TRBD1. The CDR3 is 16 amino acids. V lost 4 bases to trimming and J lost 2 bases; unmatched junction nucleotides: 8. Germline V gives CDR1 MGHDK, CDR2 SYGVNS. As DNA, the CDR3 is TGTGCCAGCAGTGCCGGGACAGGGAAGGGTAACACTGAAGCTTTCTTT. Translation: CASSAGTGKGNTEAFF.

The CDR3 loop is CASHEGVTGELFF. CDR3 DNA sequence: TGTGCCAGCCACGAGGGGGTGACCGGGGAGCTGTTTTTT. This rearrangement joins TRBV11-3 to TRBJ2-2; a possible D gene is TRBD1 (6 bases). This CDR3 has 13 amino acids. Trimming stripped 8 bases from V and 5 bases from J, with 12 bases between. CDR1 is SGHNT and CDR2 is YENEEA in the germline V gene.

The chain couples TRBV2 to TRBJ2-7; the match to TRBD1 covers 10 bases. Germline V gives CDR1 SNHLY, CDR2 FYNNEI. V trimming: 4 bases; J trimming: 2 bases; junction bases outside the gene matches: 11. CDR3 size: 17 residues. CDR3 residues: CASSVSGTGTGAYEQYF. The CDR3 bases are TGTGCCAGCAGTGTAAGCGGGACCGGGACAGGGGCCTACGAGCAGTACTTC.